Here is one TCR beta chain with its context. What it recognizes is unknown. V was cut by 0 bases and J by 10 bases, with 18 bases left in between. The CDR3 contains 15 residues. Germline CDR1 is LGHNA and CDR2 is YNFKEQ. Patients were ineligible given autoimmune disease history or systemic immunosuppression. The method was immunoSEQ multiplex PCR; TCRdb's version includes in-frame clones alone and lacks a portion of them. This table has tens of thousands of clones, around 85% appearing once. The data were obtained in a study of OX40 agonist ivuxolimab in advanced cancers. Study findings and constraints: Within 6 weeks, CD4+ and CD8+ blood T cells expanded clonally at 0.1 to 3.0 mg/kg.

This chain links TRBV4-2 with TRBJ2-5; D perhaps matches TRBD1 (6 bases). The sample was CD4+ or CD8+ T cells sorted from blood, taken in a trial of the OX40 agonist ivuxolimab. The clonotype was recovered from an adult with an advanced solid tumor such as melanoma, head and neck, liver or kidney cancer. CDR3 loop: CASSQELGALAFQYF. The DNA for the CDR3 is TGTGCCAGCAGCCAAGAATTGGGGGCCCTAGCATTCCAGTACTTC.